Shown below are 28 T cell receptor beta chains from a single sample sequenced in a study of T cells in women clearing cervical HPV infection. Profiled with immunoSEQ multiplex PCR; TCRdb holds only in-frame clones, not every one. The sample data list tens of thousands of clones. The specimen sequenced was blood buffy coat. The receptors were sampled from a woman aged 18 to 75 with a cervical HPV16 infection that either progressed to CIN3+ or cleared (not recorded which).

Concerning this clone itself: The read terminates 3 residues ahead of where the CDR3 ends, so the germline J gene completes it. The V and J genes are TRBV20-1 and TRBJ1-2, with D perhaps matching TRBD1 (5 bases). Trimming cost V 0 bases and J 2 bases, with 19 bases left between them. The CDR3 runs 17 residues. The germline gives CDR1 DFQATT, CDR2 SNEGSKA (reference sequence). The CDR3 DNA, read in part, is TGCAGTGCTAGAGATCTAGGCAGGGCAAACATGAACTATGGC. Translating it yields CSARDLGRANMNYG. The whole CDR3 sequence reads CSARDLGRANMNYGYTF.

Turning to this clone: Coverage ceases 3 residues before the CDR3 finishes, and the germline J gene fills in the end. The chain is built from TRBV19 and TRBJ2-3; tentative D call: TRBD1 (6 bases). Germline V gives CDR1 LNHDA, CDR2 SQIVND (reference sequence). The CDR3 extends over 14 amino acids. The CDR3 bases that were read are TGTGCCAGTAGTAGGGGGCTGACCCAAGAGACG. Its protein is CASSRGLTQET. The CDR3 reads in full as CASSRGLTQETQYF. The whole variable domain, remainder taken from reference TRBV19 and TRBJ2-3, is DGGITQSPKYLFRKEGQNVTLSCEQNLNHDAMYWYRQDPGQGLRLIYYSQIVNDFQKGDIAEGYSVSREKKESFPLTVTSAQKNPTAFYLCASSRGLTQETQYFGPGTRLTVL.

With regard to this clone: The read is 3 residues too short to cover the CDR3 end, so that end is filled in from the germline J gene. The gene calls are TRBV19 and TRBJ2-2; D is possibly TRBD1 (7 bases). The CDR3 is 13 residues long. From germline, CDR1 is LNHDA and CDR2 SQIVND (reference sequence). The CDR3 spells CASTGQVREKLFF. Incomplete CDR3 DNA: TGTGCCAGTACCGGACAGGTGCGGGAAAAG.

With respect to this clone: The read ends 3 residues early relative to the CDR3; the germline J gene fills the gap. The chain recombines TRBV5-6 with TRBJ1-5; TRBD1 agrees at 7 bases. Germline CDR1 is SGHDT and CDR2 is YYEEEE. CDR3 length: 14 amino acids. Trimming at V came to 4 bases and at J to 1 base, leaving 2 bases not matched to a gene. The CDR3 loop reads CASSPGQSNQPQHF. The covered CDR3 bases are TGTGCCAGCAGCCCGGGACAGAGCAATCAGCCC.

With regard to this clone: The read is 3 residues too short to cover the CDR3 end, so that end is filled in from the germline J gene. J is TRBJ1-5 and V is TRBV4-1; tentative D call: TRBD1 (6 bases). From germline, CDR1 is MGHRA and CDR2 YSYEKL. The CDR3 extends over 14 amino acids. V was clipped by 0 bases and J by 5 bases, with 8 bases between them. The sequenced CDR3 bases are TGCGCCAGCAGCCAAGAAGGGGGGGATCAGCCC. This codes for CASSQEGGDQP. The complete CDR3 sequence is CASSQEGGDQPQHF.

The sequenced CDR3 bases are TGTGCCAGCAGTGAAACGACGGGTCCCTATGGT. Protein: CASSETTGPYG. The CDR3 as a whole reads CASSETTGPYGQYF. The gene calls are TRBV6-1 and TRBJ2-4, with D uncertain. The CDR3 end falls 3 residues outside the read, so it is completed with the germline J gene. The CDR3 consists of 14 residues. Germline CDR1 MNHNS, CDR2 SASEGT.

About this clone: The CDR3 end lies 3 residues beyond the end of the read and is filled in from the germline J gene. The chain joins TRBV18 to TRBJ2-3; weak D call: TRBD1 (5 bases). Germline V CDR1 and CDR2: KGHSH, LQKENI. The CDR3 loop spans 15 amino acids. The part of the CDR3 DNA that was read is TGTGCCAGCTCACCTCAGGGTTATAGCAATCAGCCG. It is translated as CASSPQGYSNQP. The CDR3 reads in full as CASSPQGYSNQPQYF.

To note about this clone: The CDR3 end lies 3 residues beyond the end of the read and is filled in from the germline J gene. The gene calls are TRBV12-3 or TRBV12-4 and TRBJ2-3, with TRBD1 identical over 7 bases. The CDR3 runs to 15 residues. J was trimmed by 6 bases and V by 6 bases; bases with no gene match: 12. The sequenced part of the CDR3 DNA is TGTGCCAGCAGCGAACAGGGGCCGATAGCGGATACG. Protein sequence: CASSEQGPIADT. The full CDR3 sequence reads CASSEQGPIADTQYF.

In the case of this clone: Read coverage stops 3 residues before the CDR3 terminus; the germline J gene supplies the remainder. The chain has TRBV7-2 and TRBJ2-7; a possible D gene is TRBD1 (6 bases). CDR3 length equals 13 residues. Trimming took off 5 bases at V and 6 bases at J, with 14 bases between the two ends. From germline, CDR1 is SGHTA and CDR2 FQGNSA. CDR3 region: CASSRFVGAEQYF. The covered CDR3 bases are TGTGCCAGCAGCCGGTTTGTGGGGGCCGAG.

Concerning this clone: The read is 3 residues too short to cover the CDR3 end, so that end is filled in from the germline J gene. The rearrangement joins TRBV20-1 to TRBJ2-1; TRBD1 aligns across 8 bases. The CDR3 is 16 residues long. The V gene's germline CDR1 is DFQATT and CDR2 SNEGSKA (reference sequence). J lost 8 bases, V lost 5 bases, and 17 bases had no gene match. The CDR3 loop is CSAHPPDRALSYEQFF. The CDR3 DNA, read in part, is TGCAGTGCTCACCCTCCGGACAGGGCCCTCTCCTATGAG.

Of note for this clone: The CDR3 end is not reached by the read, which stops 3 residues before it; the germline J gene fills it in. The chain combines TRBV5-4 with TRBJ1-1; tentatively, D is TRBD1 (6 bases). This CDR3 is 14 amino acids long. V was shortened by 4 bases and J by 0 bases, with 10 bases between the two germline ends. The germline gives CDR1 SGHNT, CDR2 YYREEE (reference sequence). The CDR3 bases that were read are TGTGCCAGCAGCGCCGGACAGATGAACACTGAA. Residues: CASSAGQMNTE. The CDR3 in full is CASSAGQMNTEAFF.

About this clone itself: The read gets to within 3 residues of the CDR3 end, and the germline J gene fills in the rest. The rearrangement joins TRBV19 to TRBJ1-5, with a tentative D call TRBD1 (5 bases). Per germline, CDR1 LNHDA and CDR2 SQIVND (reference sequence). Trimming removed 4 bases from V and 2 bases from J, with 9 bases in between. This CDR3 comprises 14 residues. The CDR3 protein is CASSTIGGNQPQHF. The sequenced part of the CDR3 DNA is TGTGCCAGTAGTACGATAGGGGGCAATCAGCCC.

Note on this clone: The missing CDR3 end, 3 residues past where the read stops, is filled in from the germline J gene. The chain uses TRBV11-2 and TRBJ1-2; D possibly corresponds to TRBD1 (6 bases). The CDR3 totals 15 residues. Germline V gives CDR1 SGHAT, CDR2 FQNNGV. CDR3: CASRTLQGRHNDYTF. The part of the CDR3 DNA that was read is TGTGCCAGCAGAACCCTCCAGGGGCGACACAATGAC.

As regards this clone: This CDR3 is also generated by other DNA sequences in the sample. The CDR3 loop is CASSPRAGGPYNEQFF. The sequenced CDR3 bases are TGTGCCAGCTCACCGAGAGCGGGGGGGCCCTACAATGAG. The J gene is TRBJ2-1, the V gene TRBV18; 10 bases are shared with TRBD2. Read sequence stops 3 residues before the CDR3 end, and the germline J gene provides the missing end. This CDR3 spans 16 amino acids. CDR1 is KGHSH and CDR2 is LQKENI in the germline V gene. With 3 bases clipped from V and 2 bases from J, the junction kept 4 bases outside the gene matches. The full variable domain, in which reference TRBV18 and TRBJ2-1 provide the parts outside the CDR3, is NAGVMQNPRHLVRRRGQEARLRCSPMKGHSHVYWYRQLPEEGLKFMVYLQKENIIDESGMPKERFSAEFPKEGPSILRIQQVVRGDSAAYFCASSPRAGGPYNEQFFGPGTRLTVL.

Turning to this clone: The read terminates 3 residues ahead of where the CDR3 ends, so the germline J gene completes it. The chain uses TRBV5-6 and TRBJ1-2; D is perhaps TRBD1 (5 bases). CDR1 is SGHDT and CDR2 is YYEEEE in the germline V gene. This CDR3 region has 14 residues. CDR3: CASSLGHFRETYTF. The DNA read from the CDR3 is TGTGCCAGCAGCTTGGGACACTTCAGGGAGACC.

The CDR3 sequence is CASSLGQGYGQYF. The DNA read from the CDR3 is TGTGCCAGCAGCTTGGGACAGGGATATGGT. The chain recombines TRBV7-9 with TRBJ2-4; TRBD1 matches 9 bases. The missing CDR3 end, 3 residues past where the read stops, is filled in from the germline J gene. The V gene's germline CDR1 is SEHNR and CDR2 FQNEAQ (reference sequence). The CDR3 totals 13 residues.

To note about this clone: Sequencing ends 3 residues short of the CDR3 end; the germline J gene provides the rest. The chain carries TRBV19 and TRBJ2-7; TRBD1 aligns across 9 bases. The CDR3 is made up of 14 amino acids. Germline CDR1 is LNHDA and CDR2 is SQIVND (reference sequence). The trim removed 1 base at V and 4 bases at J, leaving 2 bases unmatched. The DNA read from the CDR3 is TGTGCCAGTAGTATAGGTGGGACAGGGTACGAG. It translates to CASSIGGTGYE. The whole CDR3 sequence is CASSIGGTGYEQYF.

Notes on this clone: With the read ending 3 residues before the CDR3 end, the germline J gene is used to fill in that end. The chain uses TRBV2 and TRBJ1-2; TRBD1 aligns across 9 bases. Germline lookup yields CDR1 SNHLY and CDR2 FYNNEI. The CDR3 contains 14 residues. CDR3 bases read: TGTGCCAGCAGCGCGGGACAGGGAGCCTACGAC. Its protein product is CASSAGQGAYD. The CDR3 as a whole reads CASSAGQGAYDYTF.

With respect to this clone: Read sequence stops 3 residues before the CDR3 end, and the germline J gene provides the missing end. V is TRBV19 and J is TRBJ1-6, with D possibly matching TRBD1 (6 bases). Germline CDR1 LNHDA, CDR2 SQIVND (reference sequence). The germline V and J ends were trimmed by 4 bases and 8 bases, with 21 bases remaining between them. This CDR3 comprises 17 residues. This chain's CDR3 is CASSNVRGSYSDSPLHF. CDR3 DNA (partial): TGTGCCAGTAGTAATGTCAGGGGATCCTATTCGGATTCACCC.

Of note for this clone: The read comes to an end 3 residues before the CDR3 does, leaving the germline J gene to fill in the end. V usage is TRBV30 and J usage is TRBJ2-2; 7 nucleotides align to TRBD1. The length of the CDR3 is 15 residues. Germline CDR1 is GTSNPN and CDR2 is SVGIG (reference sequence). The sequenced part of the CDR3 DNA is TGTGCCTGGTCGGGACAGATCTCCTATAATTCACCG. Translating gives CAWSGQISYNSP. The entire CDR3 protein reads CAWSGQISYNSPLFF.

As concerns this clone: From the germline J gene comes the end of the CDR3, since the read stops 3 residues before it. J is TRBJ2-7 and V is TRBV5-1; 8 bases map to TRBD2. The V gene's germline CDR1 is SGHRS and CDR2 YFSETQ. There are 15 residues in the CDR3. V lost 4 bases to trimming and J lost 0 bases; unmatched junction nucleotides: 6. CDR3 residues: CASSAAGDPSYEQYF. CDR3 DNA, as far as it was read: TGCGCCAGCAGCGCAGCGGGGGACCCCTCCTACGAG.

For this clone: The read ends 3 residues early relative to the CDR3; the germline J gene fills the gap. V usage is TRBV12-3 or TRBV12-4 and J usage is TRBJ1-2; D call uncertain. The CDR3 runs 13 residues. The germline V and J ends were trimmed by 3 bases and 6 bases, with 11 bases remaining between them. The sequenced CDR3 bases are TGTGCCAGCAGTTTGTCCGAGCGGAATGGC. Protein product: CASSLSERNG. The whole CDR3 reads CASSLSERNGYTF.

With regard to this clone: The read terminates 3 residues ahead of where the CDR3 ends, so the germline J gene completes it. The chain is built from TRBV7-2 and TRBJ1-1; TRBD1 might be the D (6 bases). CDR1 is SGHTA, CDR2 FQGNSA, per germline. The CDR3 runs to 14 residues. The CDR3 DNA, read in part, is TGTGCCAGCAGCTTAGGCCAGGGGAGTGGGTTA. Its translation is CASSLGQGSGL. The whole CDR3 reads CASSLGQGSGLAFF.

As concerns this clone: The read ends 3 residues shy of where the CDR3 ends; the end is completed using the germline J gene. The J gene is TRBJ2-7, the V gene TRBV11-3; TRBD1 agrees at 7 bases. The V and J ends lost 5 bases and 3 bases, in that order; junction bases with no gene match: 4. Germline V gene data show CDR1 as SGHNT and CDR2 as YENEEA. This CDR3 is built from 13 residues. The CDR3 DNA, read in part, is TGTGCCAGCAGCGCCCGGGACAGCTACGAG. It yields the protein CASSARDSYE. The entire CDR3 reads CASSARDSYEQYF.

With respect to this clone: The read terminates 3 residues ahead of where the CDR3 ends, so the germline J gene completes it. The chain uses TRBV19 and TRBJ1-2, with a weak D call TRBD1 (6 bases). The CDR3 length is 13 residues. Looked up from germline, CDR1 is LNHDA and CDR2 is SQIVND (reference sequence). Deletions cut 5 bases from V and 2 bases from J, with 9 bases between. The sequenced part of the CDR3 DNA is TGTGCCAGTAGTCCAGGGGTGAACTATGGC. Its protein product is CASSPGVNYG. The whole CDR3 reads CASSPGVNYGYTF.

About this clone: The read ends 3 residues early relative to the CDR3; the germline J gene fills the gap. Other DNA sequences in the sample encode the same CDR3. The chain combines TRBV14 with TRBJ2-5, with D possibly TRBD2 on 6 matching bases. CDR3 length: 16 amino acids. The V gene lost 1 base and the J gene lost 1 base, with 13 bases spanning the gap. Germline V CDR1 and CDR2: SGHDN, FVKESK. The sequenced part of the CDR3 DNA is TGTGCCAGCAGCCAAGTTGGCGCCGGGGGCCAAGAGACC. Translation gives CASSQVGAGGQET. The whole CDR3 reads CASSQVGAGGQETQYF.

As concerns this clone: The DNA ends 3 residues before the CDR3 does, and the rest of the CDR3 is filled in from the germline J gene. J is TRBJ2-5 and V is TRBV2; the match to TRBD1 covers 11 bases. The CDR3 is 16 residues long. Germline V gives CDR1 SNHLY, CDR2 FYNNEI. Germline trimming cut 7 bases from V and 0 bases from J; bases unmatched to any gene: 7. CDR3 sequence: CASTSDRGRYQETQYF. Partial CDR3 DNA: TGTGCCAGCACCTCGGACAGGGGGCGGTACCAAGAGACC.

Regarding this clone: The read finishes 3 residues shy of the CDR3 end, and the germline J gene is used to complete it. The chain has TRBV19 and TRBJ1-1; TRBD1 agrees at 10 bases. The V gene's germline CDR1 is LNHDA and CDR2 SQIVND (reference sequence). This CDR3 has 13 residues. Trimming cost V 4 bases and J 4 bases; bases outside gene matches: 0. The sequenced CDR3 bases are TGTGCCAGTAGTAGACAGGGGGCCACTGAA. Translating gives CASSRQGATE. In full, the CDR3 is CASSRQGATEAFF.